The clone carrying this TCR beta chain was counted only a few times. Its specificity is unknown. This CDR3 has 15 residues. The V gene end was trimmed by 7 bases and the J gene end by 10 bases; junction bases not matched to a gene: 11. Germline V lookup: CDR1 MNHNS, CDR2 SASEGT. These data originate in a study of T cell repertoires in cytomegalovirus infection. The overall study: Indicated by public TCR beta signatures were CMV infection and matching HLA type.

TCRdb independently ran MiXCR on the reads; one entry per CDR3 protein. The data contain approximately 350,000 distinct CDR3 sequences, about 35% of them singletons. Whole-study results and caveats: HLA-C-restricted CMV clonotypes gave the most frequent clonotype in two of eight donors. The cumulative frequency of public TCR beta families identified carriers of CMV plus the relevant HLA.

This specimen was cultured PBMCs, taken from culture after CMV antigen stimulation. This receptor was identified in a human donor in good health (CMV status not recorded). Some clones in this sample may be carry-over from other donors' samples. The chain is built from TRBV6-1 and TRBJ2-1; TRBD2 aligns across 12 bases. The CDR3, as DNA: TGTGCCAGCATCGAAAGGCTAGCGGGGGGGTCCGAGCAGTTCTTC. Protein sequence: CASIERLAGGSEQFF.